This entry lists 18 T cell receptor beta chains sequenced from one sample in a study of technical replicates of blood from four donors (dated by TCRdb to about 2017). Library method: the immunoSEQ multiplex PCR assay. TCRdb carries this immuneACCESS record with in-frame sequences only. Its versions omit some clonotypes, under half of them owing to an unresolved V gene in the studies checked, with the rest unexplained. The sample table contains roughly 12,000 clones; only one count was recorded for approximately 93% of them. The ten most abundant clones make up about 7.1% of the sample. The sequenced sample consisted of PBMCs. Receptors were obtained from a human donor in good health.

This chain connects TRBV10-2 to TRBJ1-1, with unresolved D. V dropped 1 base and J dropped 7 bases, with 4 bases sitting between them. This CDR3 region has 11 residues. Germline CDR1 WSHSY, CDR2 SAAADI. DNA for the CDR3: TGCGCCAGCAGTGAGTACAGTGAAGCTTTCTTT. Translating gives CASSEYSEAFF.

This chain joins TRBV7-2 and TRBJ2-1; 7 bases match TRBD2. V lost 4 bases to trimming and J lost 9 bases; unmatched junction nucleotides: 9. The germline V gene has CDR1 SGHTA and CDR2 FQGNSA. The CDR3 is 14 residues long. The CDR3 nucleotides are TGTGCCAGCAGCTCAAGCTGGGCGGGAGTTGAGCAGTTCTTC. The encoded protein is CASSSSWAGVEQFF. The complete variable domain, with remaining parts taken from reference TRBV7-2 and TRBJ2-1, reads GAGVSQSPSNKVTEKGKDVELRCDPISGHTALYWYRQSLGQGLEFLIYFQGNSAPDKSGLPSDRFSAERTGGSVSTLTIQRTQQEDSAVYLCASSSSWAGVEQFFGPGTRLTVL.

The CDR3: CASSIGGGNTGELFF. CDR3 nucleotides: TGTGCCAGTAGTATAGGGGGCGGGAACACCGGGGAGCTGTTTTTT. V and J are TRBV19 and TRBJ2-2; perhaps TRBD1 as D (5 bases). V lost 1 base and J lost 1, with 7 bases in between. This CDR3 is built from 15 residues. Per germline, CDR1 LNHDA and CDR2 SQIVND (reference sequence). The complete variable domain, with remaining parts taken from reference TRBV19 and TRBJ2-2, reads DGGITQSPKYLFRKEGQNVTLSCEQNLNHDAMYWYRQDPGQGLRLIYYSQIVNDFQKGDIAEGYSVSREKKESFPLTVTSAQKNPTAFYLCASSIGGGNTGELFFGEGSRLTVL.

The count of this clone is one. The V call is TRBV23-1, the J call TRBJ2-3, with 9 bases matching TRBD2. TRBV23-1 is treated as an ORF (open reading frame) with a function not yet certain. V lost 9 bases and J lost 5; bases outside the gene matches: 18. The CDR3 runs to 17 residues. This chain's CDR3 is CASRGATREGGLDTQYF. The CDR3 bases are TGCGCCAGTCGTGGGGCAACGCGGGAGGGCGGCTTAGATACGCAGTATTTT.

V gene TRBV18 combines with J gene TRBJ1-5; D gene unclear. This CDR3 is 14 amino acids long. With 3 bases removed from V and 5 bases from J, the gap between germline ends came to 11 bases. Germline V lookup: CDR1 KGHSH, CDR2 LQKENI. CDR3 nucleotide sequence: TGTGCCAGCTCACCTGGTCCCTTAGATCAGCCCCAGCATTTT. Amino acid sequence: CASSPGPLDQPQHF.

In nucleotides, the CDR3 is TGTGCCAGCATATGGGGGCAGGACGGGGAGCTGTTTTTT. Amino acids: CASIWGQDGELFF. This chain links TRBV2 with TRBJ2-2; D is possibly TRBD1 (6 bases). V lost 7 bases and J 7 bases, leaving 13 bases between the germline ends. Germline CDR1 and CDR2: SNHLY and FYNNEI. This CDR3 is 13 amino acids long. Full variable domain (remainder filled in from reference TRBV2 and TRBJ2-2): EPEVTQTPSHQVTQMGQEVILRCVPISNHLYFYWYRQILGQKVEFLVSFYNNEISEKSEIFDDQFSVERPDGSNFTLKIRSTKLEDSAMYFCASIWGQDGELFFGEGSRLTVL.

This chain joins TRBV5-1 and TRBJ2-7; possibly TRBD1 for D (6 bases). Trimming stripped 8 bases from V and 0 bases from J, with 18 bases between. The CDR3 has 15 amino acids. Looked up from germline, CDR1 is SGHRS and CDR2 is YFSETQ. The CDR3 coding sequence is TGCGCCAGTAAACGGACAGCCGGTACCTCCTACGAGCAGTACTTC. Its translation: CASKRTAGTSYEQYF.

The chain recombines TRBV28 with TRBJ2-7; 7 bases map to TRBD1. The CDR3 runs 16 residues. Germline assignment: CDR1 MDHEN and CDR2 SYDVKM. Losses at the gene ends were 5 bases for V and 3 bases for J; bases not matched to a gene: 13. The CDR3 DNA reads TGTGCCAGCAGTATCCCCTCACAGGGGACCTTCTACGAGCAGTACTTC. Translating it yields CASSIPSQGTFYEQYF.

The V call is TRBV5-1, the J call TRBJ2-7, with a tentative D call TRBD1 (6 bases). V dropped 0 bases and J dropped 7 bases, with 11 bases sitting between them. The CDR3 has 13 residues. Germline-derived CDR1 and CDR2 are SGHRS and YFSETQ. The CDR3 region is CASSLETGWEQYF. The CDR3 region has the DNA TGCGCCAGCAGCTTGGAAACAGGGTGGGAGCAGTACTTC.

The genes are TRBV5-1 and TRBJ2-7; 10 positions agree with TRBD2. This CDR3 has 16 amino acids. Trimming at V came to 4 bases and at J to 4 bases, leaving 11 bases not matched to a gene. Germline loops: CDR1 SGHRS, CDR2 YFSETQ. CDR3 sequence: CASSPPAGGTAYEQYF. The CDR3 bases are TGCGCCAGCAGCCCCCCAGCGGGAGGGACCGCATACGAGCAGTACTTC.

CDR3 sequence: CASRAGQGALGEQYF. The CDR3 DNA follows: TGTGCCAGCAGGGCGGGACAGGGGGCGCTAGGCGAGCAGTACTTC. The chain combines TRBV6-5 with TRBJ2-7, with TRBD1 matching over 12 bases. Germline assignment: CDR1 MNHEY and CDR2 SVGAGI. The trim removed 6 bases at V and 6 bases at J, leaving 9 bases unmatched. The CDR3 consists of 15 residues.

The chain has TRBV5-1 and TRBJ2-5; TRBD1 matches 8 bases. CDR3 length: 15 amino acids. CDR1 is SGHRS, CDR2 YFSETQ, per germline. The V gene end was trimmed by 0 bases and the J gene end by 5 bases; junction bases not matched to a gene: 6. The CDR3 DNA reads as TGCGCCAGCAGCTTGGTATCAGGGGGCGGGGAGACCCAGTACTTC. Protein product: CASSLVSGGGETQYF.

The chain is built from TRBV11-3 and TRBJ1-1; no reliable D call. V was clipped by 0 bases and J by 3 bases, with 5 bases between them. Per germline, CDR1 SGHNT and CDR2 YENEEA. The CDR3 loop spans 13 amino acids. CDR3 DNA sequence: TGTGCCAGCAGCTTAGATCCCTACACTGAAGCTTTCTTT. It codes for CASSLDPYTEAFF.

This rearrangement joins TRBV4-1 to TRBJ2-5; TRBD1 aligns across 8 bases. The CDR3 extends over 16 amino acids. J gave up 2 bases and V 0 bases, and 5 bases lay outside the gene matches. Germline CDR1 reads MGHRA; CDR2 reads YSYEKL. The CDR3 here is CASSQDSDRVQETQYF. The CDR3 DNA reads TGCGCCAGCAGCCAAGATTCGGACAGGGTGCAAGAGACCCAGTACTTC.

The gene calls are TRBV29-1 and TRBJ1-1, with 8 positions matching TRBD1. The trim removed 4 bases at V and 5 bases at J, leaving 6 bases unmatched. Germline CDR1 SQVTM, CDR2 ANQGSEA. There are 13 residues in the CDR3. Written as DNA, the CDR3 is TGCAGCGTTGGGGGACAGGAGGGGACTGAAGCTTTCTTT. It is translated as CSVGGQEGTEAFF. Looking up the rest from reference TRBV29-1 and TRBJ1-1 gives the full variable domain: SAVISQKPSRDICQRGTSLTIQCQVDSQVTMMFWYRQQPGQSLTLIATANQGSEATYESGFVIDKFPISRPNLTFSTLTVSNMSPEDSSIYLCSVGGQEGTEAFFGQGTRLTVV.

V usage is TRBV7-6 and J usage is TRBJ1-5; 11 bases map to TRBD1. CDR1 is SGHVS, CDR2 FNYEAQ, per germline. Trimming removed 5 bases from V and 4 bases from J; junction bases left unmatched: 4. The length of the CDR3 is 15 residues. In nucleotides, the CDR3 is TGTGCCAGCAGCCCGGGGACAGGGGGAAATCAGCCCCAGCATTTT. As protein: CASSPGTGGNQPQHF.

This clone has a single count. The rearrangement links TRBV18 to TRBJ2-5; 8 positions agree with TRBD2. The V and J ends lost 3 bases and 5 bases, in that order; junction bases with no gene match: 11. The CDR3 extends over 16 amino acids. Germline V CDR1 and CDR2: KGHSH, LQKENI. The CDR3 loop reads CASSPPGLGTWETQYF. In nucleotides, the CDR3 is TGTGCCAGCTCACCGCCGGGACTAGGTACCTGGGAGACCCAGTACTTC.

V is TRBV4-1 and J is TRBJ2-3; 7 positions match TRBD1. CDR3 size: 16 residues. The germline CDR1 and CDR2 sequences are MGHRA and YSYEKL. V dropped 0 bases and J dropped 2; count of bases not matched to a gene: 5. The CDR3 region is CASSQEGGPYTDTQYF. CDR3 DNA: TGCGCCAGCAGCCAAGAAGGGGGCCCTTACACAGATACGCAGTATTTT.